This TCR beta chain was identified in a study of vaccination effects on CD4 cells after COVID-19. The CDR3 spans 13 residues. The germline gives CDR1 GTSNPN, CDR2 SVGIG (reference sequence). V gave up 7 bases and J gave up 8 bases, with 17 bases separating them. Study-wide points: Healthy vaccinees showed cross-reactivity with common cold coronaviruses in only 1 of 255 vaccine-induced clones. The authors studied few convalescent patients and collected no early post-infection timepoints.

Regarding this clone: No antigen is known for it.

CD4+ T cells specific for antigen were expanded with viral peptide pools by the ViraFEST assay before sequencing. A 10-day culture period preceded the isolation of CD4+ T cells. Participants were given two doses of BNT162b2 or mRNA-1273 vaccine. Half-medium exchanges with IL-2 medium took place on days 3 and 7. Only in-frame clones appear in the TCRdb table, and some are missing; sequencing was by immunoSEQ multiplex PCR. The table shows tens of thousands of clones, with approximately 82% occurring only once. The source of this sequence is a human donor who received a COVID-19 vaccine. Some clones in this sample may be carry-over from other donors' samples. Sample: CD4+ T cells from PBMCs cultured with HCoV-NL63 spike peptides, taken after COVID-19 vaccination. The chain links TRBV30 to TRBJ1-4, with no clear D. The CDR3 nucleotides are TGTGCCTCGCGATTAAACGGTCGGGAAAAACTGTTTTTT. It specifies CASRLNGREKLFF.